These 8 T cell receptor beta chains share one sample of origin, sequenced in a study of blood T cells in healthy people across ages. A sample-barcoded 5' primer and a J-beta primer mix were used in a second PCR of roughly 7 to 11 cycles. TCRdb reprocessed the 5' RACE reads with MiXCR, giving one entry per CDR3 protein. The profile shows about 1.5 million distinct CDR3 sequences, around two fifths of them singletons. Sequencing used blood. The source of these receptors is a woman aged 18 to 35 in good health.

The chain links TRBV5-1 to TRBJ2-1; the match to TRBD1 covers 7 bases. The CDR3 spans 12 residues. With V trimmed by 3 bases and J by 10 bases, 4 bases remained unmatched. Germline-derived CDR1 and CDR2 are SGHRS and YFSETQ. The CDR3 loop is CASSSVQGEQFF. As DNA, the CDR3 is TGCGCCAGCAGCTCCGTACAGGGGGAGCAGTTCTTC. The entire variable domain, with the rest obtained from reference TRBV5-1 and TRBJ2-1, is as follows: KAGVTQTPRYLIKTRGQQVTLSCSPISGHRSVSWYQQTPGQGLQFLFEYFSETQRNKGNFPGRFSGRQFSNSRSEMNVSTLELGDSALYLCASSSVQGEQFFGPGTRLTVL.

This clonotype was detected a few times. The CDR3 DNA sequence: TGTGCCAGCAGTTACCCCAATAGCGGGGGCCCGGAACCCACAGATACGCAGTATTTT. Protein: CASSYPNSGGPEPTDTQYF. The V gene is TRBV6-5, the J gene TRBJ2-3, with 9 positions matching TRBD2. The CDR3 sequence is 19 residues long. Germline assignment: CDR1 MNHEY and CDR2 SVGAGI. V was pared by 2 bases and J by 2 bases, with 14 bases of the junction left unmatched.

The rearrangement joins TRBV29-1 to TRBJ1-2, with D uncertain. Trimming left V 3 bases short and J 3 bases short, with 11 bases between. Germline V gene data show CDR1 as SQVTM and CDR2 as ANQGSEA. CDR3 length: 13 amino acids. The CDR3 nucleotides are TGCAGCGTTGATGGCCCGGGTGACTATGGCTACACCTTC. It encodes CSVDGPGDYGYTF.

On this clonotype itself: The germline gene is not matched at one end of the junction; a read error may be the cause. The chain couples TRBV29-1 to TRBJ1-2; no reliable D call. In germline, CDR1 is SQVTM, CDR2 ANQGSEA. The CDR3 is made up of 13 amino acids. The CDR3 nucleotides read TGCAGCGTTGACGGGCGGGGAGTTTTGGGCTATACCTTC. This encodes CSVDGRGVLGYTF.

The CDR3 is CASSYQWTSERLYEQYF. CDR3 in DNA: TGTGCCAGCAGTTACCAGTGGACTAGCGAGCGACTCTACGAGCAGTACTTC. The chain carries TRBV6-5 and TRBJ2-7, with 9 bases that match TRBD2. The trim removed 2 bases at V and 3 bases at J, leaving 11 bases unmatched. Germline V lookup: CDR1 MNHEY, CDR2 SVGAGI. The CDR3 loop spans 17 amino acids.

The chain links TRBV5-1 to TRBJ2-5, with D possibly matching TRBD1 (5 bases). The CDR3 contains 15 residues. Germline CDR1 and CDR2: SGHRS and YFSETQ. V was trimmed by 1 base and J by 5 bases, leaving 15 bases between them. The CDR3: CASSLSQGSWETQYF. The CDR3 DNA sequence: TGCGCCAGCAGCTTGTCTCAGGGTTCTTGGGAGACCCAGTACTTC.

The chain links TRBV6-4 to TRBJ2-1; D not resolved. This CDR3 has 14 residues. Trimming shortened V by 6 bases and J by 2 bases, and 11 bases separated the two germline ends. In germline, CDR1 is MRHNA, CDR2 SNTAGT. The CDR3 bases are TGTGCCAGCAGCGCCGGGCCAGCCTACAATGAGCAGTTCTTC. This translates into CASSAGPAYNEQFF.

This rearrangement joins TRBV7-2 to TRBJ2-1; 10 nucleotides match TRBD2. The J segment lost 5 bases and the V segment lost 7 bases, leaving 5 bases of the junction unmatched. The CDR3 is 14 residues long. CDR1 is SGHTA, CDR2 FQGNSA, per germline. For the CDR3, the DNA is TGTGCCAGCAATAGCGGGGGGCATAACAATGAGCAGTTCTTC. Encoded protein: CASNSGGHNNEQFF.